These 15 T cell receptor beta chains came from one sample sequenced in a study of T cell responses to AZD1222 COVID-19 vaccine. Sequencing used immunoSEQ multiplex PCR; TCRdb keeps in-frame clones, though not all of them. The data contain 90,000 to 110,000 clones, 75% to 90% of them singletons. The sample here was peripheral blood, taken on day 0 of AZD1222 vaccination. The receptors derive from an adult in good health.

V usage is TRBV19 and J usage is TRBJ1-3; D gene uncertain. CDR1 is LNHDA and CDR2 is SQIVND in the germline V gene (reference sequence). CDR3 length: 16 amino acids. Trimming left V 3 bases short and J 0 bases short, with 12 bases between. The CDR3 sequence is CASSILGSSSGNTIYF. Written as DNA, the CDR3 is TGTGCCAGTAGTATCCTCGGTTCTAGCTCTGGAAACACCATATATTTT.

The CDR3 reads CASGKPLAGGVTQYF. The CDR3 coding sequence is TGTGCCAGCGGGAAACCACTAGCGGGAGGGGTGACCCAGTACTTC. This chain links TRBV27 with TRBJ2-5, with 13 bases aligning to TRBD2. Trimming at V came to 8 bases and at J to 7 bases, leaving 10 bases not matched to a gene. CDR1 and CDR2 (germline): MNHEY, SMNVEV (reference sequence). CDR3 length: 15 amino acids.

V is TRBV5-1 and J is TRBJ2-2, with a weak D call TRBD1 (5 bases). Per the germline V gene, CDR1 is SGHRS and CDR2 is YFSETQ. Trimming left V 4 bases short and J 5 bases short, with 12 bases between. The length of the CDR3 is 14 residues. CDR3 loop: CASSPAPGTGELFF. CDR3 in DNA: TGCGCCAGCAGCCCAGCCCCAGGGACCGGGGAGCTGTTTTTT.

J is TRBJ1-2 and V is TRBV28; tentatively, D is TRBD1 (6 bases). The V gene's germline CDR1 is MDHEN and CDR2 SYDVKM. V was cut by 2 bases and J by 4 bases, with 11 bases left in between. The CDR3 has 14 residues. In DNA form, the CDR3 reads TGTGCCAGCAGTTTAACCGACAGGAGCTATGGCTACACCTTC. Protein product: CASSLTDRSYGYTF.

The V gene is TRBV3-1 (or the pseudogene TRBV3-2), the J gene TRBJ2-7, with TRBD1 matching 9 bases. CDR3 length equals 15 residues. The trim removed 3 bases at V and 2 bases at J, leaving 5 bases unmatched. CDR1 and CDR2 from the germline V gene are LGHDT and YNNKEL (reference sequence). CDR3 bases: TGTGCCAGCAGCCATTCTGGACAGGGGACCTACGAGCAGTACTTC. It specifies CASSHSGQGTYEQYF.

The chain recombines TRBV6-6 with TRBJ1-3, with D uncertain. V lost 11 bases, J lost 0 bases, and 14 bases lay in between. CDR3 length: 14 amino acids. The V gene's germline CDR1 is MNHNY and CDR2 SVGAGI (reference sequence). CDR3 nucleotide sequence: TGTGCCGGGAGCGGTTCCCTCTCTGGAAACACCATATATTTT. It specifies CAGSGSLSGNTIYF.

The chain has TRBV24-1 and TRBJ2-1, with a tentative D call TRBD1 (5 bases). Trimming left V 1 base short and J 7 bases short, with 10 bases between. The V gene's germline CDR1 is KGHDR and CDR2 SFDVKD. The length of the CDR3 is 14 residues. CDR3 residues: CATSDFLQGNEQFF. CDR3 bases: TGTGCCACCAGTGATTTTCTCCAGGGTAATGAGCAGTTCTTC.

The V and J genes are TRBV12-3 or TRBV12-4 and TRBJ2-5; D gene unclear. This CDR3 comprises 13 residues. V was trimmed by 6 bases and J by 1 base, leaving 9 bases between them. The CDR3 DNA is TGTGCCAGCAGCTTTAACTTCCAAGAGACCCAGTACTTC. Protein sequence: CASSFNFQETQYF.

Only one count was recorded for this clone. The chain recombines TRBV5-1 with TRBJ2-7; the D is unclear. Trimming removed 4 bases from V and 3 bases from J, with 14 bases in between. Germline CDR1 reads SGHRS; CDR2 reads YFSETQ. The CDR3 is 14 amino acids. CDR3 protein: CASSPRAGNYEQYF. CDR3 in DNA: TGCGCCAGCAGCCCTCGGGCAGGAAACTACGAGCAGTACTTC.

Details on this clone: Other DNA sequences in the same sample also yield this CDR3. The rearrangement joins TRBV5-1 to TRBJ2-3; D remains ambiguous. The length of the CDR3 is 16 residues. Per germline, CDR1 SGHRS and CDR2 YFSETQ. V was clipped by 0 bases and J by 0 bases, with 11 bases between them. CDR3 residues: CASSLGLAVSTDTQYF. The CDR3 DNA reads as TGCGCCAGCAGCTTGGGGCTGGCGGTAAGCACAGATACGCAGTATTTT. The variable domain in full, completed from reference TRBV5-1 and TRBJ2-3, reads KAGVTQTPRYLIKTRGQQVTLSCSPISGHRSVSWYQQTPGQGLQFLFEYFSETQRNKGNFPGRFSGRQFSNSRSEMNVSTLELGDSALYLCASSLGLAVSTDTQYFGPGTRLTVL.

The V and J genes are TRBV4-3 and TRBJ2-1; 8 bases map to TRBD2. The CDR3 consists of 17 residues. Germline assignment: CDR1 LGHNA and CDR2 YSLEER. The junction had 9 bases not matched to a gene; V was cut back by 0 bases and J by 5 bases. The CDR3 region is CASSQDRGGGPDNEQFF. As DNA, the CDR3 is TGCGCCAGCAGCCAAGATAGGGGCGGGGGGCCTGACAATGAGCAGTTCTTC.

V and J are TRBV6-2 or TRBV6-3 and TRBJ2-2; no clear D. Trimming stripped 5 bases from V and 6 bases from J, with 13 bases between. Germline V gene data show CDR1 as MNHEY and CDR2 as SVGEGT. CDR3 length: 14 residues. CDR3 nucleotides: TGTGCCAGCAGTCCCTCGGGTGGAGCCGGGGAGCTGTTTTTT. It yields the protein CASSPSGGAGELFF.

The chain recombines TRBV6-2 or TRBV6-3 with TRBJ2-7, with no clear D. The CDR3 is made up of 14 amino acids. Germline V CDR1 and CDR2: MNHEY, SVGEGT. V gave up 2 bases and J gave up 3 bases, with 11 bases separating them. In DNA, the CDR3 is TGTGCCAGCAGTTACGGCAGGAGCGACTACGAGCAGTACTTC. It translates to CASSYGRSDYEQYF.

The CDR3 loop reads CASRVQGAEAFF. CDR3 nucleotides: TGTGCCAGCAGGGTACAGGGTGCCGAAGCTTTCTTT. The V call is TRBV28, the J call TRBJ1-1, with D maybe TRBD1 (6 bases). The CDR3 extends over 12 amino acids. V was trimmed by 6 bases and J by 8 bases, leaving 13 bases between them. Germline V CDR1 and CDR2: MDHEN, SYDVKM.

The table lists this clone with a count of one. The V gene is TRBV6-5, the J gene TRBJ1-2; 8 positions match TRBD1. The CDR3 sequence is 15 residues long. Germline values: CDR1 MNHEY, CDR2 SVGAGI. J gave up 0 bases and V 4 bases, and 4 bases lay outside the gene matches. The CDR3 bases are TGTGCCAGCAGTTCCTTACAGGGGGCTAACTATGGCTACACCTTC. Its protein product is CASSSLQGANYGYTF.